These 26 T cell receptor beta chains share one sample of origin, sequenced in a study of blood T cell repertoires in COVID-19. Libraries were prepared by immunoSEQ multiplex PCR; TCRdb keeps only in-frame clonotypes and omits some of them. The sample has around 59,000 clones; around 70% are singletons. Sequencing input: peripheral blood. These receptors all stem from a woman aged 45-65 years with active or convalescent COVID-19.

The gene calls are TRBV12-3 or TRBV12-4 and TRBJ2-1, with D perhaps TRBD2 (5 bases). Trimming took 1 base from V and 15 from J, leaving 10 bases between them. The CDR3 spans 11 residues. The CDR3 sequence: CASSLGGESFF. CDR3 coding DNA: TGTGCCAGCAGTTTAGGGGGAGAGTCGTTCTTC.

The chain uses TRBV11-2 and TRBJ2-7, with 8 bases matching TRBD1. This CDR3 contains 15 residues. The germline V gene has CDR1 SGHAT and CDR2 FQNNGV. V was clipped by 3 bases and J by 1 base; unmatched bases: 5. The DNA of the CDR3 is TGTGCCAGCAGCTTGACAGGGGCACTTTCCTACGAGCAGTACTTC. Protein: CASSLTGALSYEQYF.

This chain joins TRBV7-9 and TRBJ1-4; 7 nucleotides line up with TRBD1. This CDR3 has 14 residues. Germline V gene sequence: CDR1 SEHNR, CDR2 FQNEAQ (reference sequence). Trimming took 5 bases from V and 8 from J; bases not matched to a gene: 8. CDR3 region: CASSPREGAEKLFF. The CDR3 DNA is TGTGCCAGCAGCCCCCGAGAGGGGGCCGAAAAACTGTTTTTT.

V gene TRBV7-6 combines with J gene TRBJ1-5, with unresolved D. CDR1 is SGHVS and CDR2 is FNYEAQ in the germline V gene. The CDR3 sequence is 16 residues long. The V end lost 5 bases, the J end lost 2 bases, and 16 bases lay between the germline ends. CDR3 nucleotide sequence: TGTGCCAGCAGCAAATCCGCGGGAGGAGGCAATCAGCCCCAGCATTTT. This encodes CASSKSAGGGNQPQHF.

This sequence joins TRBV15 and TRBJ1-2; no firm D call. V was cut by 2 bases and J by 3 bases, with 13 bases left in between. CDR3 length: 15 residues. In germline, CDR1 is LNHNV, CDR2 YYDKDF (reference sequence). The chain's CDR3 is CATSRSTLGDYGYTF. CDR3 sequence (DNA): TGTGCCACCAGCAGATCGACGCTAGGCGACTATGGCTACACCTTC.

The rearrangement joins TRBV30 to TRBJ2-7; TRBD1 matches at 8 bases. With V trimmed by 3 bases and J by 5 bases, 6 bases remained unmatched. Germline V CDR1 and CDR2: GTSNPN, SVGIG (reference sequence). CDR3 size: 13 residues. The CDR3 nucleotides are TGTGCCTGGAGGCGCAGGGGGCTGGACGAGCAGTACTTC. Translating it yields CAWRRRGLDEQYF. Variable domain in full (rest from reference TRBV30 and TRBJ2-7): SQTIHQWPATLVQPVGSPLSLECTVEGTSNPNLYWYRQAAGRGLQLLFYSVGIGQISSEVPQNLSASRPQDRQFILSSKKLLLSDSGFYLCAWRRRGLDEQYFGPGTRLTVT.

The CDR3 reads CASSPDRGQYF. The DNA of the CDR3 is TGTGCCAGCAGCCCGGACAGGGGGCAGTATTTT. The chain has TRBV5-8 and TRBJ2-3, with 9 bases identical to TRBD1. From germline, CDR1 is SGHTS and CDR2 YDEGEE. The CDR3 is 11 amino acids. The J segment lost 11 bases and the V segment lost 4 bases, leaving 2 bases of the junction unmatched.

This clone was counted many times. The rearrangement uses TRBV4-1 and TRBJ2-2; weak D call: TRBD2 (6 bases). The germline V and J ends were trimmed by 5 bases and 5 bases, with 12 bases remaining between them. CDR1 and CDR2 (germline): MGHRA, YSYEKL. CDR3 length: 14 residues. CDR3 DNA sequence: TGCGCCAGCAGCTCTGGGCGGGGAACCGGGGAGCTGTTTTTT. It is translated as CASSSGRGTGELFF.

This chain uses TRBV9 with TRBJ1-2, with 8 nucleotides matching TRBD1. The V segment lost 2 bases and the J segment 8 bases; nucleotides outside the gene matches: 5. The germline CDR1 and CDR2 sequences are SGDLS and YYNGEE. The CDR3 extends over 13 amino acids. The CDR3 sequence is CASSVLQGEGYTF. CDR3 in DNA: TGTGCCAGCAGCGTCTTACAGGGGGAAGGCTACACCTTC.

This clone occurred a few times. The chain recombines TRBV19 with TRBJ1-5; no clear D gene. From germline, CDR1 is LNHDA and CDR2 SQIVND (reference sequence). Trimming took 5 bases from V and 3 from J, leaving 11 bases between them. The CDR3 spans 14 residues. CDR3 in DNA: TGTGCCAGTAGTGCGAACAGCTTCAATCAGCCCCAGCATTTT. Translated: CASSANSFNQPQHF.

This chain joins TRBV9 and TRBJ2-5; 7 bases match TRBD2. This CDR3 spans 16 amino acids. Unmatched junction bases numbered 10, after V lost 4 bases and J lost 1 base. From germline, CDR1 is SGDLS and CDR2 YYNGEE. The CDR3 is CASSSRLAFGQETQYF. Here the CDR3 DNA reads TGTGCCAGCAGCTCCCGACTAGCCTTCGGCCAAGAGACCCAGTACTTC.

Worth noting for this clone: Its ends do not fully match the called genes, so a read error is possible. V and J are TRBV10-1 and TRBJ2-1; TRBD2 matches 7 bases. Germline CDR1 and CDR2: WNHNN and SYGVQD (reference sequence). This CDR3 comprises 12 residues. This CDR3 is CASSEDGGSKIF. The CDR3, as DNA: TGCGCCAGCAGTGAGGATGGCGGGAGCAAGATCTTC.

This chain joins TRBV19 and TRBJ2-1; D is perhaps TRBD2 (5 bases). Per the germline V gene, CDR1 is LNHDA and CDR2 is SQIVND (reference sequence). The CDR3 sequence is 13 residues long. V gave up 7 bases and J gave up 3 bases, with 10 bases separating them. CDR3 sequence: CASKTGFYNEQFF. DNA for the CDR3: TGTGCCAGTAAAACGGGATTCTACAATGAGCAGTTCTTC. Supplemented by reference TRBV19 and TRBJ2-1, the full variable domain reads DGGITQSPKYLFRKEGQNVTLSCEQNLNHDAMYWYRQDPGQGLRLIYYSQIVNDFQKGDIAEGYSVSREKKESFPLTVTSAQKNPTAFYLCASKTGFYNEQFFGPGTRLTVL.

The J gene is TRBJ1-2, the V gene TRBV29-1, with 10 bases fitting TRBD1. With V trimmed by 6 bases and J by 7 bases, 11 bases remained unmatched. This CDR3 comprises 14 residues. The germline V gene has CDR1 SQVTM and CDR2 ANQGSEA. DNA of the CDR3: TGCAGCGTCGACCCCGACAGGGGGCAAATTGGCTACACCTTC. The encoded protein is CSVDPDRGQIGYTF.

The V gene is TRBV5-1, the J gene TRBJ2-7; TRBD1 might be the D (7 bases). This CDR3 region has 15 residues. V was pared by 4 bases and J by 2 bases, with 16 bases between. Germline V gene sequence: CDR1 SGHRS, CDR2 YFSETQ. The CDR3, as DNA: TGCGCCAGCAGCCCTGGACAGGAGGGAACCTACGAGCAGTACTTC. Translation: CASSPGQEGTYEQYF.

The count of this clone is one. The chain uses TRBV28 and TRBJ1-4; TRBD1 is a possible D gene (6 bases). Germline V gene sequence: CDR1 MDHEN, CDR2 SYDVKM. The CDR3 contains 14 residues. Deletions cut 5 bases from V and 6 bases from J, with 13 bases between. This CDR3 reads CASSPRDIYEKLFF. The CDR3 DNA follows: TGTGCCAGCAGTCCCCGGGACATTTATGAAAAACTGTTTTTT.

The chain joins TRBV28 to TRBJ1-4; possible D gene TRBD1, 6 bases. The CDR3 contains 14 residues. Germline CDR1 MDHEN, CDR2 SYDVKM. With 8 bases removed from V and 8 bases from J, the gap between germline ends came to 18 bases. CDR3 sequence reads: CASRYQAGEEKLFF. In DNA, the CDR3 is TGTGCCAGCCGCTATCAGGCAGGGGAAGAAAAACTGTTTTTT. Filled out from reference TRBV28 and TRBJ1-4, the complete variable domain reads DVKVTQSSRYLVKRTGEKVFLECVQDMDHENMFWYRQDPGLGLRLIYFSYDVKMKEKGDIPEGYSVSREKKERFSLILESASTNQTSMYLCASRYQAGEEKLFFGSGTQLSVL.

This clone occurred a few times. The chain carries TRBV5-1 and TRBJ1-1, with a tentative D call TRBD1 (6 bases). V dropped 4 bases and J dropped 5 bases, with 15 bases sitting between them. CDR3 length equals 14 residues. Germline V gene sequence: CDR1 SGHRS, CDR2 YFSETQ. The CDR3 loop reads CASSQTQGLTEAFF. In DNA form, the CDR3 reads TGCGCCAGCAGCCAAACCCAGGGGTTGACTGAAGCTTTCTTT.

The V gene is TRBV5-6, the J gene TRBJ2-1; possible D gene TRBD2, 6 bases. Trimming removed 1 base at V and 6 bases at J, with 17 bases between. The CDR3 spans 16 residues. Per the germline V gene, CDR1 is SGHDT and CDR2 is YYEEEE. The CDR3 region has the DNA TGTGCCAGCAGCTTGACGGGGTGGACTACGGGCAATGAGCAGTTCTTC. This sequence encodes CASSLTGWTTGNEQFF.

The CDR3 DNA sequence: TGCGCCAGCAGAAGCGGGAACTACGACGAGCAGTACTTC. Its protein product is CASRSGNYDEQYF. The V gene is TRBV5-1, the J gene TRBJ2-7; 7 nucleotides align to TRBD2. Looked up from germline, CDR1 is SGHRS and CDR2 is YFSETQ. CDR3 length: 13 amino acids. Unmatched junction bases numbered 7, after V lost 5 bases and J lost 5 bases.

This chain links TRBV30 with TRBJ1-1, with 7 bases lining up with TRBD1. Losses at the gene ends were 1 base for V and 0 bases for J; bases not matched to a gene: 5. Looked up from germline, CDR1 is GTSNPN and CDR2 is SVGIG (reference sequence). The CDR3 sequence is 15 residues long. The CDR3 DNA sequence: TGTGCCTGGAGTGCTGGCGACAGGGTGAACACTGAAGCTTTCTTT. Amino acid sequence: CAWSAGDRVNTEAFF.

The V and J genes are TRBV6-5 and TRBJ2-7; 7 bases map to TRBD2. With 6 bases clipped from V and 3 bases from J, the junction kept 5 bases outside the gene matches. CDR3 size: 13 residues. The germline CDR1 and CDR2 sequences are MNHEY and SVGAGI. CDR3 sequence reads: CASSREAYYEQYF. The CDR3, as DNA: TGTGCCAGCAGCCGGGAGGCATACTACGAGCAGTACTTC.

V usage is TRBV24-1 and J usage is TRBJ1-5, with 8 bases identical to TRBD1. The CDR3 runs to 15 residues. CDR1 and CDR2 from the germline V gene are KGHDR and SFDVKD. V shed 6 bases, J shed 2 bases, and the junction held 5 bases outside the gene matches. CDR3 in DNA: TGTGCCACCAGTTCGACAGGGGAGGGCAATCAGCCCCAGCATTTT. This codes for CATSSTGEGNQPQHF.

This clone was detected only a few times. This rearrangement joins TRBV5-4 to TRBJ2-5; 12 bases agree with TRBD2. Germline CDR1 and CDR2: SGHNT and YYREEE (reference sequence). The CDR3 loop spans 15 amino acids. V was clipped by 1 base and J by 3 bases; unmatched bases: 1. The CDR3, as DNA: TGTGCCAGCAGCTTGAGACTAGCGGGGGAAGAGACCCAGTACTTC. Its translation is CASSLRLAGEETQYF.

The chain links TRBV24-1 to TRBJ2-5; D may be TRBD2 (5 bases). With 5 bases removed from V and 5 bases from J, the gap between germline ends came to 17 bases. Germline V gives CDR1 KGHDR, CDR2 SFDVKD. CDR3 size: 15 residues. In nucleotides, the CDR3 is TGTGCCACCAGTGCCCGACTTGGGCGAGGGGAGACCCAGTACTTC. Translated: CATSARLGRGETQYF.

The chain joins TRBV15 to TRBJ1-6, with 9 bases identical to TRBD1. Germline CDR1 is LNHNV and CDR2 is YYDKDF (reference sequence). Trimming removed 0 bases from V and 1 base from J; junction bases left unmatched: 10. The CDR3 consists of 20 residues. The CDR3 DNA reads TGTGCCACCAGCAGAGATGTTTTAAAAGGACAGGGGTCCTATAATTCACCCCTCCACTTT. It codes for CATSRDVLKGQGSYNSPLHF.